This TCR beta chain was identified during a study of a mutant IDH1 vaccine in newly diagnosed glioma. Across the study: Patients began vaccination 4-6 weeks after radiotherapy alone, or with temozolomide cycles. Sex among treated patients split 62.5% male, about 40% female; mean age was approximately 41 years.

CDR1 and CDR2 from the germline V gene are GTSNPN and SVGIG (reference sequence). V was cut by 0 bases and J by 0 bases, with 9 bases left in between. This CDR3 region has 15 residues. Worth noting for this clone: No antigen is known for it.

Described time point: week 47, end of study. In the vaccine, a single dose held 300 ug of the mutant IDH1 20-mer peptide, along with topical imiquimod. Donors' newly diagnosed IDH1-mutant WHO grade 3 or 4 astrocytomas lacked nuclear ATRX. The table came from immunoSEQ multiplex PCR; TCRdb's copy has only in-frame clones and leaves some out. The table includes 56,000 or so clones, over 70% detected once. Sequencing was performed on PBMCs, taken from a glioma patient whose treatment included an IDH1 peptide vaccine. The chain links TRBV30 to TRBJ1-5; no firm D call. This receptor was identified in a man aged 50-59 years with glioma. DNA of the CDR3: TGTGCCTGGAGTGTACGTGGGCCTAGCAATCAGCCCCAGCATTTT. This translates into CAWSVRGPSNQPQHF.